The rows below give T cell receptor beta chains drawn from one sample of a study of cytomegalovirus exposure and HLA in healthy donors. Clones were sequenced by immunoSEQ multiplex PCR, and TCRdb holds only the in-frame ones, with some missing. The sample carries over 20,000 clones, just under 70% recorded once. Source material: PBMCs. All receptors derive from a woman aged 50 to 60 in good health and CMV-seronegative. Both conserved end residues are part of each CDR3. The D gene is left open where the match is weak. The listing skips clone size in some rows; elsewhere it reads once, few, many or a size class.

J gene | D gene | clone size | V gene | CDR3 protein | CDR3 DNA
TRBJ2-5 | - | - | TRBV7-8 | CASASGRHQETQYF | TGTGCCAGCGCCAGCGGCCGGCACCAAGAGACCCAGTACTTC
TRBJ2-7 | - | - | TRBV6-5 | CASKGRGSLREQYF | TGTGCCAGCAAAGGGAGAGGGTCCTTACGCGAGCAGTACTTC
TRBJ2-7 | TRBD1 | few | TRBV16 | CASSQFGQGEQYF | TGTGCCAGCAGCCAATTTGGACAGGGAGAGCAGTACTTC
TRBJ2-1 | TRBD2 | - | TRBV6-5 | CASSVTSGSREQFF | TGTGCCAGCAGTGTGACTAGCGGGAGCCGTGAGCAGTTCTTC
TRBJ1-1 | - | once | TRBV6-1 | CASRQLGGKAFF | TGTGCCAGCCGACAGTTGGGGGGGAAAGCTTTCTTT
TRBJ2-5 | TRBD2 | - | TRBV29-1 | CSVIAGGQETQYF | TGCAGCGTGATAGCGGGGGGACAAGAGACCCAGTACTTC
TRBJ2-7 | - | - | TRBV7-8 | CASSYLMEQYF | TGTGCCAGCAGCTATCTTATGGAGCAGTACTTC
TRBJ1-1 | - | few | TRBV5-1 | CASSSGQMNTEAFF | TGCGCCAGCAGCTCAGGACAGATGAACACTGAAGCTTTCTTT
TRBJ2-4 | - | - | TRBV4-1 | CASSQEGGSRGIQYF | TGCGCCAGCAGCCAAGAGGGGGGTTCGAGGGGCATTCAGTACTTC
TRBJ2-5 | TRBD1 | - | TRBV6-1 | CASSVSTGEQETQYF | TGTGCCAGCAGTGTTTCGACAGGGGAACAAGAGACCCAGTACTTC
TRBJ2-3 | - | - | TRBV6-4 | CASSAEPGRGTDTQYF | TGTGCCAGCAGTGCAGAGCCCGGGAGAGGCACAGATACGCAGTATTTT
TRBJ1-5 | TRBD1 | - | TRBV5-6 | CASSLGRGRGPQHF | TGTGCCAGCAGCTTGGGTAGGGGGCGAGGACCCCAGCATTTT
TRBJ2-5 | - | - | TRBV7-6 | CASSVSSAQETQYF | TGTGCCAGCAGCGTGTCGAGCGCTCAAGAGACCCAGTACTTC
TRBJ2-7 | - | - | TRBV15 | CATSRESGPYEQYF | TGTGCCACCAGCAGAGAATCAGGCCCCTACGAGCAGTACTTC
TRBJ2-7 | - | - | TRBV6-1 | CASGGGGEQYF | TGTGCCAGCGGGGGAGGCGGCGAGCAGTACTTC
TRBJ2-1 | - | - | TRBV10-1 | CASSVSLSYNEQFF | TGCGCCAGCAGCGTGAGCCTATCCTACAATGAGCAGTTCTTC
TRBJ2-2 | - | few | TRBV29-1 | CSGLPEATGELFF | TGCAGCGGCCTTCCGGAGGCGACCGGGGAGCTGTTTTTT
TRBJ1-1 | - | - | TRBV11-2 | CASSLDSGQRNTEAFF | TGTGCCAGCAGCTTAGATAGTGGACAACGGAACACTGAAGCTTTCTTT
TRBJ1-1 | - | - | TRBV13 | CASSVRTEAFF | TGTGCCAGCAGCGTTAGAACTGAAGCTTTCTTT
TRBJ1-1 | TRBD1 | - | TRBV6-4 | CASSDGTENTEAFF | TGTGCCAGCAGTGATGGGACAGAAAACACTGAAGCTTTCTTT
TRBJ1-1 | - | - | TRBV28 | CASSLSGGDTEAFF | TGTGCCAGCAGCCTGTCCGGTGGAGACACTGAAGCTTTCTTT
TRBJ1-5 | TRBD1 | - | TRBV27 | CASRLDRGQPQHF | TGTGCCAGCAGACTCGACAGGGGTCAGCCCCAGCATTTT
TRBJ1-3 | - | - | TRBV6-5 | CASTPGGFSGNTIYF | TGTGCCAGCACCCCAGGCGGGTTCTCAGGAAACACCATATATTTT
TRBJ1-1 | - | few | TRBV10-3 | CAISELQGGTEAFF | TGTGCCATCAGTGAGTTGCAGGGAGGGACTGAAGCTTTCTTT
TRBJ2-3 | - | - | TRBV6-1 | CASSELGGDTQYF | TGTGCCAGCAGTGAACTAGGGGGAGATACGCAGTATTTT
TRBJ1-2 | - | - | TRBV28 | CASSFDYGYTF | TGTGCCAGCAGTTTCGACTATGGCTACACCTTC
TRBJ2-4 | TRBD2 | - | TRBV4-1 | CASSQDLGGLASLAKNIQYF | TGCGCCAGCAGCCAAGATCTAGGGGGACTAGCGTCACTAGCCAAAAACATTCAGTACTTC
TRBJ1-3 | - | - | TRBV9 | CASSVGWAGNTIYF | TGTGCCAGCAGCGTAGGGTGGGCGGGAAACACCATATATTTT
TRBJ2-5 | - | once | TRBV25-1 | CASTGQGETQYF | TGTGCCAGCACAGGGCAGGGAGAGACCCAGTACTTC
TRBJ1-5 | - | - | TRBV28 | CASSFVERGTKPQHF | TGTGCCAGCAGTTTTGTCGAAAGGGGGACTAAGCCCCAGCATTTT
TRBJ2-7 | - | once | TRBV4-1 | CASSQAGVSSYEQYF | TGCGCCAGCAGCCAAGCGGGGGTAAGCTCCTACGAGCAGTACTTC
TRBJ1-2 | TRBD1 | - | TRBV5-1 | CASTPTGGNYGYTF | TGCGCCAGCACCCCAACAGGGGGCAATTATGGCTACACCTTC
TRBJ1-4 | - | - | TRBV28 | CASTPTAATNEKLFF | TGTGCCAGCACCCCGACAGCCGCAACTAATGAAAAACTGTTTTTT
TRBJ1-1 | - | - | TRBV6-6 | CASGLSEAFF | TGTGCCAGCGGACTTTCTGAAGCTTTCTTT
TRBJ2-1 | TRBD2 | - | TRBV7-2 | CASSTSGRGYNEQFF | TGTGCCAGCAGCACTAGCGGGAGGGGCTACAATGAGCAGTTCTTC
TRBJ2-5 | - | - | TRBV5-4 | CASSLGGAETQYF | TGTGCCAGCAGCTTAGGGGGAGCGGAGACCCAGTACTTC
TRBJ2-1 | - | - | TRBV7-9 | CAGLQGPYNEQFF | TGTGCCGGGTTGCAGGGGCCCTACAATGAGCAGTTCTTC
TRBJ2-6 | - | - | TRBV29-1 | CSVHTGLGGANVLTF | TGCAGCGTACATACAGGGTTAGGTGGGGCCAACGTCCTGACTTTC
TRBJ1-2 | - | - | TRBV28 | CASSSGLSYTF | TGTGCCAGCAGTTCAGGACTTAGCTACACCTTC
TRBJ2-7 | TRBD1 | - | TRBV6-5 | CASSYRFEGANEQYF | TGTGCCAGCAGTTACAGATTTGAGGGGGCCAACGAGCAGTACTTC
TRBJ1-2 | - | - | TRBV7-8 | CASSLDSNYGYTF | TGTGCCAGCAGCTTAGACAGTAACTATGGCTACACCTTC
TRBJ2-7 | TRBD2 | once | TRBV5-1 | CASSLATSGSATYEQYF | TGCGCCAGCAGCTTGGCGACTAGCGGGAGCGCTACCTACGAGCAGTACTTC
TRBJ2-7 | TRBD1 | - | TRBV6-5 | CASSYSGQGRLKQYF | TGTGCCAGCAGTTACTCGGGACAGGGTAGATTAAAGCAGTACTTC
TRBJ2-7 | TRBD2 | - | TRBV9 | CASSPWTSGGAYEQYF | TGTGCCAGCAGCCCCTGGACTAGCGGGGGGGCCTACGAGCAGTACTTC
TRBJ2-1 | TRBD2 | - | TRBV2 | CASSLYGGRGNEQFF | TGTGCCAGCTCCCTATACGGTGGGAGGGGCAATGAGCAGTTCTTC
TRBJ1-5 | TRBD1 | - | TRBV6-6 | CASSETGTSNQPQHF | TGTGCCAGCAGCGAGACAGGGACCAGCAATCAGCCCCAGCATTTT
TRBJ2-5 | TRBD2 | - | TRBV5-1 | CASDASGGQETQYF | TGCGCCAGCGATGCTAGCGGGGGGCAAGAGACCCAGTACTTC
TRBJ2-7 | TRBD1 | - | TRBV19 | CASATGGQGYEQYF | TGTGCCAGTGCCACAGGGGGACAGGGGTACGAGCAGTACTTC